This T cell receptor (beta chain) appears in the sequencing data of a study of T cell repertoires in cytomegalovirus infection. Study in general: Both CMV infection and a matching HLA type were indicated by public TCR beta signatures.

For this clonotype: Its antigen is still unknown.

Broader study findings: HLA-C-restricted CMV clonotypes gave the most frequent clonotype in two of eight donors.

CDR1 and CDR2 (germline): SGHDN, FVKESK. This CDR3 comprises 15 residues. V gave up 3 bases and J gave up 3 bases; unmatched junction bases: 6. TCRdb re-derived calls from the reads in MiXCR, one entry per CDR3 protein. The sample includes about 47,000 distinct CDR3 sequences, approximately 19% of them seen just once. Sequenced material: CD8+ T cells from cultured PBMCs, taken from culture after CMV antigen stimulation. The chain links TRBV14 to TRBJ2-7; 9 nucleotides line up with TRBD1. The origin of this receptor is a human donor in good health (CMV status not recorded). Some clones in this sample may be carry-over from other donors' samples. CDR3 DNA sequence: TGTGCCAGCAGCCACCCCGGGACAGGGCACTACGAGCAGTACTTC. Translation gives CASSHPGTGHYEQYF.